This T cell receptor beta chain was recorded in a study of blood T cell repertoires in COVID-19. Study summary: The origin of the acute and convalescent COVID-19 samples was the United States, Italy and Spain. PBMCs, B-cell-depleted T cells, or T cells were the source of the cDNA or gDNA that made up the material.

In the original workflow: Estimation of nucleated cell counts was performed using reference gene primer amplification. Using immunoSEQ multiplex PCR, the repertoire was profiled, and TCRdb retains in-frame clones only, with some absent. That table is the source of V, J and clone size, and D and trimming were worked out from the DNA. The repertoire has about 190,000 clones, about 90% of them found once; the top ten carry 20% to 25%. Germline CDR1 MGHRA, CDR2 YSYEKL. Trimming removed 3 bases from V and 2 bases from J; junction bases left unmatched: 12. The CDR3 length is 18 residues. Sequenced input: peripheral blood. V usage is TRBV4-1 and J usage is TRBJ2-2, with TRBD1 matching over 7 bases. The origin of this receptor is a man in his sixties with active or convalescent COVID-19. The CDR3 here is CASSHILGRGKNTGELFF. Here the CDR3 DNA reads TGCGCCAGCAGCCATATTCTCGGCAGGGGGAAAAACACCGGGGAGCTGTTTTTT.